These T cell receptor beta chains were read from a single sample in a study of cytomegalovirus exposure and HLA in healthy donors. The repertoire was sequenced with immunoSEQ multiplex PCR; TCRdb's copy has only in-frame clones and lacks some. The sample lists roughly 80,000 clones; roughly four fifths were seen once. Input material: PBMCs. The receptors here all came from a male donor in good health and CMV-seropositive. Both conserved end residues are part of each CDR3. The order of the fields is D gene, clone size, V gene, J gene, CDR3 protein, CDR3 DNA. D genes are given only for firm matches. Size is omitted from some rows. Given values are once, few, many or a class for expanded clones.

NA	once	TRBV30	TRBJ1-6	CAWSVRGFSFNSPLHF	TGTGCCTGGAGTGTACGGGGGTTCTCCTTTAATTCACCCCTCCACTTT
NA	NA	TRBV7-9	TRBJ1-1	CASTDAGRGEAFF	TGTGCCAGCACCGACGCAGGGCGGGGTGAAGCTTTCTTT
NA	NA	TRBV2	TRBJ1-5	CASSGGGNQPQHF	TGTGCCAGCAGTGGAGGCGGAAATCAGCCCCAGCATTTT
NA	NA	TRBV12-5	TRBJ2-7	CASGRRPDLYEQYF	TGTGCTAGTGGCCGGAGGCCGGATCTTTACGAGCAGTACTTC
TRBD1	few	TRBV9	TRBJ2-7	CASSVAGQGTHEQYF	TGTGCCAGCAGCGTAGCGGGACAGGGAACGCACGAGCAGTACTTC
NA	NA	TRBV5-1	TRBJ2-7	CASSLAGGAYEQYF	TGCGCCAGCAGCTTGGCCGGGGGTGCCTACGAGCAGTACTTC
NA	NA	TRBV6-1	TRBJ2-7	CASKRSYEQYF	TGTGCCAGCAAAAGATCCTACGAGCAGTACTTC
NA	NA	TRBV14	TRBJ2-5	CASSRWRDQETQYF	TGTGCCAGCAGCCGGTGGAGGGACCAAGAGACCCAGTACTTC
NA	NA	TRBV12-5	TRBJ2-5	CASGPGGHETQYF	TGTGCTAGTGGTCCAGGGGGGCACGAGACCCAGTACTTC
TRBD1	NA	TRBV30	TRBJ1-4	CAWSLLQGVSEKLFF	TGTGCCTGGAGCCTCCTACAGGGGGTTAGTGAAAAACTGTTTTTT